This TCR beta chain was sequenced during a study of patients and donors after allogeneic stem cell transplantation. Each CDR3 protein is one row after TCRdb ran MiXCR on the RT-PCR reads. Here the sample spans hundreds of thousands of distinct CDR3 sequences, around 40% being singletons. Trimming removed 2 bases from V and 3 bases from J; junction bases left unmatched: 5. CDR1 is SGHRS, CDR2 YFSETQ, per germline. This CDR3 has 14 residues. The sequence derives from a human donor who was either an allogeneic HSCT recipient or a stem cell or donor lymphocyte infusion donor (not recorded which). It is not recorded whose cells these are; they may come from a transplant donor. V gene TRBV5-1 combines with J gene TRBJ2-7, with 7 bases fitting TRBD1. The sequencing sample was made of blood, either unsorted or a sorted T cell fraction (not recorded which). The CDR3 coding sequence is TGCGCCAGCAGCTTTCGGGACAGAAACTACGAGCAGTACTTC. It translates to CASSFRDRNYEQYF.